These 3 T cell receptor beta chains originate from one sample sequenced in a study of shared clonotypes between healthy human individuals. Sequenced by immunoSEQ multiplex PCR; TCRdb stores in-frame clones only, minus some. The table has roughly 1.5 million clones, 98% seen once. The sample was naive CD4+ T cells sorted from blood. Subset: CD45RA+ positively selected. The receptors shown here come from a man aged 30 to 45 in good health.

The V and J genes are TRBV7-8 and TRBJ2-4, with 9 nucleotides matching TRBD1. This CDR3 contains 15 residues. Germline V gives CDR1 SGHVS, CDR2 FQNEAQ. V shed 5 bases and J 6 bases; nucleotides not matched to a gene: 8. The DNA of the CDR3 is TGTGCCAGCAGCACGCGGGACAGGGAAATAAACATTCAGTACTTC. It is translated as CASSTRDREINIQYF.

Here the CDR3 DNA reads TGTGCCAGTAGCGCGGGGGGGAGCTCCTACAATGAGCAGTTCTTC. It encodes CASSAGGSSYNEQFF. This chain connects TRBV19 to TRBJ2-1, with 9 bases fitting TRBD2. CDR3 size: 15 residues. CDR1 is LNHDA, CDR2 SQIVND, per germline (reference sequence). With V trimmed by 6 bases and J by 0 bases, 3 bases remained unmatched.

This sequence joins TRBV5-1 and TRBJ2-5; 10 bases are shared with TRBD1. Germline loops: CDR1 SGHRS, CDR2 YFSETQ. The CDR3 extends over 14 amino acids. Trimming at V came to 4 bases and at J to 5 bases, leaving 5 bases not matched to a gene. The CDR3 sequence: CASSGTGVGETQYF. The CDR3 nucleotides are TGCGCCAGCAGCGGGACAGGGGTTGGGGAGACCCAGTACTTC.